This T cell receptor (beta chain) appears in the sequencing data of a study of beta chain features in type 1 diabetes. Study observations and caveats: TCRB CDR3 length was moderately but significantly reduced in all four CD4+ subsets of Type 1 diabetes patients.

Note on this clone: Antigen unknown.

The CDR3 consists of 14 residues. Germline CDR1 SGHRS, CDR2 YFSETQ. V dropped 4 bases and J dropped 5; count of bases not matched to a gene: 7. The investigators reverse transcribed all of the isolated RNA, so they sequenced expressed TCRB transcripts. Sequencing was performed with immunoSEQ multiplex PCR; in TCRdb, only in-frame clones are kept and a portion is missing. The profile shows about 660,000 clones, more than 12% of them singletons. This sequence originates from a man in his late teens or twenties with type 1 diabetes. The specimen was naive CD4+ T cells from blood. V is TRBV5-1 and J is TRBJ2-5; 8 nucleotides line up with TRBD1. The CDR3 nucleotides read TGCGCCAGCAGCCTGGACAGGGCGAGGGAGACCCAGTACTTC. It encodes CASSLDRARETQYF.